This T cell receptor beta chain derives from a study of T cell responses to AZD1222 COVID-19 vaccine. The table came from immunoSEQ multiplex PCR; TCRdb's copy has only in-frame clones and leaves some out. This table holds 150,000 to 200,000 clones, around 93% found once. V gave up 2 bases and J gave up 2 bases, with 13 bases separating them. The V gene's germline CDR1 is SEHNR and CDR2 FQNEAQ (reference sequence). This CDR3 region has 15 residues. Findings and caveats of the study: The sample set comprised mostly white British donors with more females, and clonal diversity was possibly underestimated.

This clone was found once. Its antigen remains unknown. The clonotype comes from an adult in good health. The chain has TRBV7-9 and TRBJ2-7; D may be TRBD1 (7 bases). Sample: peripheral blood, taken on day 0 of AZD1222 vaccination. The DNA for the CDR3 is TGTGCCAGCAGCTTACAGGGGGGTACGACCTACGAGCAGTACTTC. Translation: CASSLQGGTTYEQYF.